The 9 T cell receptor beta chains reported below all come from one sample, sequenced in a study of cytomegalovirus exposure and HLA in healthy donors. The PCR was carried out with 60 Vbeta primers and 13 Jbeta primers. Some clones are missing from TCRdb's copy, which holds only in-frame ones; the method was immunoSEQ multiplex PCR. The sample includes fewer than 200,000 clones, around 81% of them seen just once. Sequenced material: PBMCs. All receptors come from a woman under 30 in good health and CMV-seropositive.

The chain has TRBV6-5 and TRBJ1-2; D call uncertain. Germline V gives CDR1 MNHEY, CDR2 SVGAGI. The V end was cut by 2 bases, the J end by 2 bases, with 15 bases between. CDR3 length equals 16 residues. The CDR3 reads CASSYTLTTENYGYTF. In nucleotides, the CDR3 is TGTGCCAGCAGTTACACACTCACGACGGAGAACTATGGCTACACCTTC.

This clone has just one count. The chain carries TRBV5-4 and TRBJ2-4; D perhaps matches TRBD1 (6 bases). In germline, CDR1 is SGHNT, CDR2 YYREEE (reference sequence). Between the trimmed V and J ends, which lost 0 bases and 5 bases, there was a span of 9 bases. CDR3 length equals 14 residues. CDR3: CASSLGTEENIQYF. The DNA for the CDR3 is TGTGCCAGCAGCTTGGGGACAGAAGAAAACATTCAGTACTTC.

CDR3 bases: TGCGCCAGCAGCTCAAGAACCATAGACAGGGGGAATTCACCCCTCCACTTT. Translating gives CASSSRTIDRGNSPLHF. The chain employs TRBV5-1 and TRBJ1-6; 9 bases line up with TRBD1. This CDR3 spans 17 amino acids. Germline CDR1 is SGHRS and CDR2 is YFSETQ. The junction had 11 bases not matched to a gene; V was cut back by 3 bases and J by 7 bases.

This clone was detected only a few times. The chain employs TRBV4-2 and TRBJ2-7, with 8 bases lining up with TRBD2. CDR1 is LGHNA, CDR2 YNFKEQ, per germline. The CDR3 covers 19 residues. V lost 3 bases, J lost 4 bases, and 20 bases stayed unmatched. As DNA, the CDR3 is TGTGCCAGCAGCCAGAGGACCTTCGCGGGGGGCTTTTTCGCGTACGAGCAGTACTTC. Translating gives CASSQRTFAGGFFAYEQYF.

J is TRBJ1-5 and V is TRBV6-5; D gene uncertain. CDR3 size: 14 residues. The ends were cut back, 4 bases at V and 3 bases at J, with 10 bases in the middle. The germline V gene encodes CDR1 MNHEY and CDR2 SVGAGI. In DNA form, the CDR3 reads TGTGCCAGCAGTTGGGCCGGAACCAATCAGCCCCAGCATTTT. Protein product: CASSWAGTNQPQHF.

The chain recombines TRBV5-1 with TRBJ1-4; D possibly corresponds to TRBD1 (5 bases). The CDR3 extends over 16 amino acids. The V gene's germline CDR1 is SGHRS and CDR2 YFSETQ. V lost 4 bases and J lost 6, with 19 bases in between. CDR3 sequence reads: CASSPDWFGGDEKLFF. CDR3 sequence (DNA): TGCGCCAGCAGCCCGGACTGGTTCGGAGGGGATGAAAAACTGTTTTTT.

The V gene is TRBV5-6, the J gene TRBJ2-1, with TRBD2 matching 11 bases. The V gene end was trimmed by 5 bases and the J gene end by 9 bases; junction bases not matched to a gene: 10. This CDR3 comprises 15 residues. The germline V gene has CDR1 SGHDT and CDR2 YYEEEE. In DNA form, the CDR3 reads TGTGCCAGCAGATTGACCGGGACTAGCGGTGGTGAGCAGTTCTTC. It encodes CASRLTGTSGGEQFF.

This clone was counted once. The chain links TRBV18 to TRBJ2-7; D unresolved. V was cut by 3 bases and J by 7 bases, with 19 bases left in between. CDR1 and CDR2 (germline): KGHSH, LQKENI. The CDR3 covers 15 residues. CDR3 protein: CASSPFMYSEEEQYF. The DNA for the CDR3 is TGTGCCAGCTCACCTTTTATGTACTCAGAGGAAGAGCAGTACTTC.

The chain recombines TRBV5-1 with TRBJ1-1; TRBD1 agrees at 10 bases. The CDR3 contains 14 residues. V lost 3 bases to trimming and J lost 7 bases; unmatched junction nucleotides: 6. Germline CDR1 reads SGHRS; CDR2 reads YFSETQ. Here the CDR3 DNA reads TGCGCCAGCAGCTCACTGGGACAGGGGAGTGAAGCTTTCTTT. This encodes CASSSLGQGSEAFF.